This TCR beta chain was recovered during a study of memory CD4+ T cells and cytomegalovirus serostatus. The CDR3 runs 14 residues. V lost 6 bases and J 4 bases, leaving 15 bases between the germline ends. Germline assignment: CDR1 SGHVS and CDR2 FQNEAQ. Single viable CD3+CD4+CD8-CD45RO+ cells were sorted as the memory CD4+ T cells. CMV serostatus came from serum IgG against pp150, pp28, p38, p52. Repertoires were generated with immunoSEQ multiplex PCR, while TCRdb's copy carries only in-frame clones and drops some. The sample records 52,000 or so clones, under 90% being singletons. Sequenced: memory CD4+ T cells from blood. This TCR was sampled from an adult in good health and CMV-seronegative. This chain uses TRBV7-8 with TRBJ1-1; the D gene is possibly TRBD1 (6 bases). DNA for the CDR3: TGTGCCAGCAGTGAACAGGGAGGGGGCACTGAAGCTTTCTTT. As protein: CASSEQGGGTEAFF.